This TCR beta chain was sequenced in a study of cytomegalovirus exposure and HLA in healthy donors. Notes on this clone: Antigen unknown.

Both 60 Vbeta primers and 13 Jbeta primers went into the PCR. TCRdb's table, derived via immunoSEQ multiplex PCR, lists solely in-frame clones and lacks some. In the table there are approximately 170,000 clones, 80% to 90% of which are singletons. Study-level findings and limits: TRBV6-2, TRBV6-3 and some other V segments were unresolvable in 87-base-pair reads. Sequencing artifact likely explains a cluster of highly shared sequence variants. Donors belonging to an Asian-associated ancestry cluster reportedly showed fewer N-insertions in productive TCRs than the approximately 670-donor mean, according to what a later analysis found.

Looked up from germline, CDR1 is SEHNR and CDR2 is FQNEAQ (reference sequence). The V gene lost 2 bases and the J gene lost 3 bases, with 5 bases spanning the gap. The CDR3 runs to 12 residues. Healthy bone marrow donors made up the donors. The sample was PBMCs. The V gene is TRBV7-9, the J gene TRBJ2-7, with D hard to call. The TCR was taken from a woman younger than 30 in good health and CMV-seronegative. CDR3 region: CASSLTDYEQYF. The CDR3 nucleotides are TGTGCCAGCAGCTTAACAGACTACGAGCAGTACTTC.